The TCR beta chain described here comes from a study of T cells in Graves' hyperthyroidism and ophthalmopathy (dated by TCRdb to the late 2010s). Study-level background: Peripheral blood samples were taken at initial diagnosis, before any treatment was given. A discovery cohort of about a hundred patients, 43 with Graves' ophthalmopathy and over 55 with stable Graves' hyperthyroidism, was used to find distinguishing TCR V-J signatures. Prospective prediction of ophthalmopathy was tested in an independent validation cohort consisting of roughly 19 hyperthyroidism patients and around 17 patients who later progressed to ophthalmopathy. According to the paper, TCR Vbeta CDR3 sequencing was carried out on about 140 peripheral blood samples, which came from fewer than 50 ophthalmopathy, around 74 hyperthyroidism and 17 progressor patients. In addition, the study compared T-cell repertoires in thyroid tissue and in blood from about six Graves' hyperthyroidism patients. The 75 to 100 discovery patients were randomly split 7:3 into training and test sets. Following sampling, methimazole starting at 30 mg daily was given to hyperthyroidism patients, and high-dose intravenous methylprednisolone was given to ophthalmopathy patients. Study-wide conclusions, independent of this receptor: Ophthalmopathy was separated from stable hyperthyroidism by a 13 V-J signature model, with roughly 88% sensitivity and approximately 84% specificity obtained in cross-validation and 80%/75% obtained in testing. Most expanded thyroid clonotypes (frequency above 0.001) were also found in blood, which suggests that blood repertoires may mirror thyroid immune responses. No statistical method was used to fix the sample size in advance, and group allocation was not hidden from the investigators. In validation, progression to ophthalmopathy was predicted by the model with more than 65% sensitivity and just over 72% specificity, a median of roughly 6.4 months before onset.

This clonotype was seen ten or more times. It has no known antigen specificity. No much larger clone is present one base from it, and per-base qualities are unavailable. V loses 3 bases, J loses 5 bases, and the germline ends lie 17 bases apart. The CDR3 holds 16 amino acids from the cysteine to the phenylalanine. Of all the DNA, just the CDR3 is kept, 48 bases in frame from base 1. The germline V gene encodes CDR1 WNHNN and CDR2 SYGVQD (reference sequence). Stable Graves' hyperthyroidism was defined as the absence of progression to ophthalmopathy over 18 months of follow-up. The hyperthyroidism patients were between 18 and 65 years old and newly diagnosed, with a disease duration of less than 2 months. Patients with uncontrolled infections, other autoimmune diseases, pregnancy or lactation were excluded. Diagnoses were based on clinical symptoms, serum thyroxine and TRAb, thyroid ultrasound and orbital computed tomography. Ficoll-Paque density gradient centrifugation was used to isolate PBMCs from approximately 10 ml of fresh peripheral blood. Trizol reagent was used to extract total RNA, and RNA quality was then checked on an Agilent 2100 Bioanalyzer.

TCR beta CDR3 regions were amplified from RNA transcripts. The TCR CDR3 was subjected to a first round of RT-PCR using the HTBI primer set and the Qiagen OneStep RT-PCR kit. A second multiplex PCR round built the libraries, followed by size selection and purification. Paired-end sequencing of the libraries was performed with 100 bp reads on an Illumina HiSeq2000. As for the original processing: SOAPnuke was used to process the raw data, with reads discarded if the reads contained adapters or uncalled bases, had a mean Phred below 15, or lacked an exact constant-primer or identifier match. COPE v1.2.5 was used to merge the high-quality paired reads, and each unique nucleotide sequence was defined as a clonotype. MiTCR v1.1 was used to align the clonotypes against IMGT TRBV, TRBD and TRBJ reference segments. The analysis included only V-J combinations with a frequency above 0.0001, which together covered roughly 99% of the repertoires. The TCS score was defined as the ratio of F50 (clonal expansion) to E x V (chaos), calculated using BLOSUM62-based TCRdist between CDR3 peptides within each V-J. Welch's t-statistics and random forest reduced some 510 V-J features to 13, which were used in a naive Bayes classifier (R e1071). TCRdb handled the public reads itself, with Q25 trimming in fastp and clone calling in MiXCR, and kept productive beta chains. Each entry is one CDR3 protein sequence, shown with its most common DNA and genes. TCRdb, rather than the study authors, made the V and J calls. In this sample the table shows about 420,000 distinct CDR3 sequences, 15% to 19% of which occur a single time. Roughly an eighth of the sample belongs to the ten largest clones.

The TCR sequence derives from a woman aged 18-29 years with Graves' hyperthyroidism. Sequenced material: blood. Recombination joined TRBV10-1 with TRBJ2-1; a tentative D call is TRBD2 (7 bases match). The bases are TGCGCCAGCAGTGAAGCAACAGGGAGGGCACACAATGAGCAGTTCTTC. Protein translation: CASSEATGRAHNEQFF.